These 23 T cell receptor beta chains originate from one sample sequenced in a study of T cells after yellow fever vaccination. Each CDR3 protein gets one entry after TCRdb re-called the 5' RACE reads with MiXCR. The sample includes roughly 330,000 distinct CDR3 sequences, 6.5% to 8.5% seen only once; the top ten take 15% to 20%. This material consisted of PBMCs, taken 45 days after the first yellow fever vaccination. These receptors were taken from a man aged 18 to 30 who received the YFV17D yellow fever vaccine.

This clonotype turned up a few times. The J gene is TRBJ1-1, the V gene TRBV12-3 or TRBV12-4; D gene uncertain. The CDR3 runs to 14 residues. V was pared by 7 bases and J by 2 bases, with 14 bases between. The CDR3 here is CASTVGLTNTEAFF. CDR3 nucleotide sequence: TGTGCCAGCACTGTCGGGCTGACAAACACTGAAGCTTTCTTT.

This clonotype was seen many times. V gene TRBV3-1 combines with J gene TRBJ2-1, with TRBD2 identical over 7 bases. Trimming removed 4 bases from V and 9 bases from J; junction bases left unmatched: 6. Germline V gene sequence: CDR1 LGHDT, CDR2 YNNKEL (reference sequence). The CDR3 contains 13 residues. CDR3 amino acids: CASSRGEGSEQFF. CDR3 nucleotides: TGTGCCAGCAGCCGGGGGGAGGGGAGTGAGCAGTTCTTC.

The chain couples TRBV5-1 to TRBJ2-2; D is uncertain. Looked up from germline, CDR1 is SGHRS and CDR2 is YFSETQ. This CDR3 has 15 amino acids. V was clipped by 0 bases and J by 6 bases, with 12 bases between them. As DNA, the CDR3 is TGCGCCAGCAGCTTGGAGTACTCTTCCGCCGGGGAGCTGTTTTTT. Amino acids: CASSLEYSSAGELFF.

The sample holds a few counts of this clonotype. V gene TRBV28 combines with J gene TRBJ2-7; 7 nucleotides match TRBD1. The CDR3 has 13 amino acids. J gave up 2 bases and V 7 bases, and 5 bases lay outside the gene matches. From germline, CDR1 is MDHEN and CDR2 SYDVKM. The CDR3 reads CASKFQGAYEQYV. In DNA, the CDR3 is TGTGCCAGCAAGTTCCAGGGGGCCTACGAGCAGTACGTC.

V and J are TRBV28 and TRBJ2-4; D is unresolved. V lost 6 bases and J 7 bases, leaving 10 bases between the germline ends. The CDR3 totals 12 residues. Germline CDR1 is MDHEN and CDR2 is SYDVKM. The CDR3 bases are TGTGCCAGCAGCCTAAAAGGGAACATTCAGTACTTC. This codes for CASSLKGNIQYF.

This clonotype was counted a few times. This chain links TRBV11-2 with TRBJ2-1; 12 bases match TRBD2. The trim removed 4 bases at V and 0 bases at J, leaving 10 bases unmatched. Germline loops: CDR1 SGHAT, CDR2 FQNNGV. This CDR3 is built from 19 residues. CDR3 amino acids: CASSSGRTSGGSSYNEQFF. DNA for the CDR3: TGTGCCAGCAGCTCAGGACGTACTAGCGGGGGGAGCTCCTACAATGAGCAGTTCTTC.

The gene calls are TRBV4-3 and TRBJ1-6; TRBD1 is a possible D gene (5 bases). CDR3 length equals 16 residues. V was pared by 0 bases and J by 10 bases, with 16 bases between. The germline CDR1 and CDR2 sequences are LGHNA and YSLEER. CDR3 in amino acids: CASSQDPPAQGSPLHF. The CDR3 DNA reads TGCGCCAGCAGCCAAGACCCCCCGGCCCAGGGCTCACCCCTCCACTTT.

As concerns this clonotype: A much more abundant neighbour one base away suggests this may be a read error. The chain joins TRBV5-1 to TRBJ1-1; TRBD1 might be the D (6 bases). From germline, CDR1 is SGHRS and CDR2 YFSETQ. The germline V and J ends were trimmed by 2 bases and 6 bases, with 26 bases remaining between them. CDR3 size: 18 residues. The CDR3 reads CASSLHSTKQGDLPEAFF. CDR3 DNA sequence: TGCGCCAGCAGCTTACACTCCACCAAACAGGGTGATTTACCTGAAGCTTTCTTT.

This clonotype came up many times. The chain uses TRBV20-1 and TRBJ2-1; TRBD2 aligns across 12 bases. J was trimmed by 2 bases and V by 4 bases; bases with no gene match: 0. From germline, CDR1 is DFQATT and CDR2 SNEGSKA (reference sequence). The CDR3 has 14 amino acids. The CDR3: CSATSGGAYNEQFF. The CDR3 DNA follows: TGCAGTGCTACTAGCGGGGGGGCCTACAATGAGCAGTTCTTC.

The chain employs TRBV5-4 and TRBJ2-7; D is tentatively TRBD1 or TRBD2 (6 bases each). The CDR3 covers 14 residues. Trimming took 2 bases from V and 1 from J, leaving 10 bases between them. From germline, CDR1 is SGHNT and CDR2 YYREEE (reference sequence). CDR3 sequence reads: CASSFRGLSYEQYF. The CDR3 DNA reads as TGTGCCAGCAGCTTCCGGGGGCTATCCTACGAGCAGTACTTC.

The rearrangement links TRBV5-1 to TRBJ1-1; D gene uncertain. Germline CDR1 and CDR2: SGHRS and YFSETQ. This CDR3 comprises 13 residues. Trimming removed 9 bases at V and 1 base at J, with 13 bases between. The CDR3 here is CATQIGENTEAFF. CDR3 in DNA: TGCGCCACCCAAATAGGAGAGAACACTGAAGCTTTCTTT.

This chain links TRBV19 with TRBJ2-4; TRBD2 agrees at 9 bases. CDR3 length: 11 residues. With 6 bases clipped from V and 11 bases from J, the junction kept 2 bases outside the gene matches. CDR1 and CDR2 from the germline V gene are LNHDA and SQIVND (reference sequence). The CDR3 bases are TGTGCCAGTAGGGGACTAGCTCTTCAGTACTTC. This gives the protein CASRGLALQYF.

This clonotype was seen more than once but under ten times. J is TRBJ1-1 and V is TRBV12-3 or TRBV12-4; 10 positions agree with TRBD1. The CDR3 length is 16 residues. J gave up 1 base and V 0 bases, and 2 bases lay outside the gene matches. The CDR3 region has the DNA TGTGCCAGCAGTTTAGCGCGGGACAGGGGGAACACTGAAGCTTTCTTT. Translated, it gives CASSLARDRGNTEAFF.

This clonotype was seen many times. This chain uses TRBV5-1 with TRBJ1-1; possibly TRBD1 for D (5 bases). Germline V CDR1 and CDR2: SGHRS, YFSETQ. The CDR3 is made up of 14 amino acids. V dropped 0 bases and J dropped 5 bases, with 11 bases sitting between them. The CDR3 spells CASSLVGGGTEAFF. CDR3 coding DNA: TGCGCCAGCAGCTTGGTCGGGGGAGGAACTGAAGCTTTCTTT.

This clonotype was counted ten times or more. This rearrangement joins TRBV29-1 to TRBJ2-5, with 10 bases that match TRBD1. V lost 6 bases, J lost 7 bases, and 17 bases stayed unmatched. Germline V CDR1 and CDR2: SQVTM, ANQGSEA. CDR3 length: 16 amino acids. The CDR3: CSVSTGQGPSLGTQYF. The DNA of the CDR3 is TGCAGCGTCTCGACGGGACAGGGGCCCTCTTTGGGGACCCAGTACTTC.

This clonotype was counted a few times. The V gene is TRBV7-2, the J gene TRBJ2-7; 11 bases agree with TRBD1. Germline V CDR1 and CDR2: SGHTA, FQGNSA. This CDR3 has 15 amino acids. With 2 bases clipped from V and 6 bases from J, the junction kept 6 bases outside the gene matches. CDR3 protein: CASSLLGTGGGEQYV. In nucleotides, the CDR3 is TGTGCCAGCAGCTTACTAGGGACAGGGGGAGGCGAGCAGTACGTC.

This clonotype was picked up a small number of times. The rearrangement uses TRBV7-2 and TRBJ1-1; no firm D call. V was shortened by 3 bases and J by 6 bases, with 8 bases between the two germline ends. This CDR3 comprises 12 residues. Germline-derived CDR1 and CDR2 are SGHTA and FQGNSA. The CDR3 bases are TGTGCCAGCAGCTTTTCGTGGTCTGAAGCTTTCTTT. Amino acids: CASSFSWSEAFF. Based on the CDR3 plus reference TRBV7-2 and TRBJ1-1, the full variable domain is GAGVSQSPSNKVTEKGKDVELRCDPISGHTALYWYRQSLGQGLEFLIYFQGNSAPDKSGLPSDRFSAERTGGSVSTLTIQRTQQEDSAVYLCASSFSWSEAFFGQGTRLTVV.

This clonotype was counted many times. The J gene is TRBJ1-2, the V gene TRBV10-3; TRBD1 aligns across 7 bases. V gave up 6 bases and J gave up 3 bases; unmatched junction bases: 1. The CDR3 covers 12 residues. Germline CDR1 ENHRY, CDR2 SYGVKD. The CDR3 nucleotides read TGTGCCATCAGAGGGACAGACTATGGCTACACCTTC. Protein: CAIRGTDYGYTF.

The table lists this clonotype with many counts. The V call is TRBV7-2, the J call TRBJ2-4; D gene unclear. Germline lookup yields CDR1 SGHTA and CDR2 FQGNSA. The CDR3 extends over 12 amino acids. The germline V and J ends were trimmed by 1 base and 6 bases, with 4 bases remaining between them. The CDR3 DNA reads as TGTGCCAGCAGCTTAGACAGAAACATTCAGTACTTC. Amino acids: CASSLDRNIQYF. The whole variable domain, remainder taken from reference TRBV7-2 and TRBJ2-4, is GAGVSQSPSNKVTEKGKDVELRCDPISGHTALYWYRQSLGQGLEFLIYFQGNSAPDKSGLPSDRFSAERTGGSVSTLTIQRTQQEDSAVYLCASSLDRNIQYFGAGTRLSVL.

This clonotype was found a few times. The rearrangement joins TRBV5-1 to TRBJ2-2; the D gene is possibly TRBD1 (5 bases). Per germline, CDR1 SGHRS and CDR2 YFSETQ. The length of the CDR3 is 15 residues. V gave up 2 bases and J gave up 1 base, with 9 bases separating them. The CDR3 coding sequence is TGCGCCAGCAGCTTAGGGGTTTTGAACACCGGGGAGCTGTTTTTT. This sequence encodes CASSLGVLNTGELFF.

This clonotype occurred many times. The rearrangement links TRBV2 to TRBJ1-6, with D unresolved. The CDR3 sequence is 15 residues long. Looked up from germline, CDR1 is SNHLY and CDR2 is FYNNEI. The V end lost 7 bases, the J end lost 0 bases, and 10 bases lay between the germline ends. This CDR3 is CASNPPPSYNSPLHF. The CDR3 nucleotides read TGTGCCAGCAATCCACCTCCCTCCTATAATTCACCCCTCCACTTT.

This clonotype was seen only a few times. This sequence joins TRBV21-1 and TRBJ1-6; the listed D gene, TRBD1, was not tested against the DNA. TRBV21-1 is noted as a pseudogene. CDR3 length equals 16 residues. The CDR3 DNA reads TGTGCCAGCAGCTCCCACGTAGGGGACTATAATTCACCCCTCCACTTT. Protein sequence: CASSSHVGDYNSPLHF.

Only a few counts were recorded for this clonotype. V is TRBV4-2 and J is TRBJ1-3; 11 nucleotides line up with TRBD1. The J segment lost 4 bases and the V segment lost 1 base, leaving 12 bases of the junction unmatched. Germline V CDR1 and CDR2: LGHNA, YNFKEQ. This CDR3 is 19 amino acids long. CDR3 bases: TGTGCCAGCAGCCAAGTTCTGGACAGGGGGCTTTTGGAGGGAAACACCATATATTTT. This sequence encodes CASSQVLDRGLLEGNTIYF.